The TCR beta chain described here comes from a study of cytomegalovirus exposure and HLA in healthy donors. The study's findings and limits: In vitro confirmation showed a few CMV-associated chains to be CMV antigen specific.

The table came from immunoSEQ multiplex PCR; TCRdb's copy has only in-frame clones and leaves some out. The table records about 240,000 clones, around 86% of them present only once. This clone was seen a few times. What it binds is not known. Per germline, CDR1 LNHDA and CDR2 SQIVND (reference sequence). The CDR3 is 15 residues long. V was clipped by 1 base and J by 11 bases, with 18 bases between them. The sample consisted of PBMCs. The rearrangement links TRBV19 to TRBJ1-5, with unresolved D. The clonotype was recovered from a woman in her thirties in good health and CMV-seropositive. The CDR3 is CASSIGGETELTQHF. CDR3 DNA: TGTGCCAGTAGTATAGGGGGAGAGACCGAACTGACCCAGCATTTT.